The 8 T cell receptor beta chains presented below share a single source sample, sequenced in a study of shared clonotypes between healthy human individuals (dated by TCRdb to 2020 to 2022). Library creation used the immunoSEQ multiplex PCR assay. Imported from immuneACCESS, the table was reduced by TCRdb to in-frame sequences with V and J called. These copies leave out some clones; in studies compared against another copy, an unresolved V gene accounts for under half, and the cause of the remainder is not known. Within this sample are roughly 2.5 million clones, with roughly 92% of them counted one time only. The top ten clones comprise more than 0.12% of the sample. Sequencing was performed on naive CD4+ T cells sorted from blood. The cell subset or site label on this specimen signifies: CD45RA+ positively selected. The receptors come from a man between 18 and 29 years old in good health.

The CDR3 protein is CASSKNPGETQYF. CDR3 bases: TGTGCCAGTAGCAAAAACCCCGGGGAGACCCAGTACTTC. The chain links TRBV19 to TRBJ2-5, with D unresolved. The V end was cut by 6 bases, the J end by 5 bases, with 13 bases between. CDR3 length equals 13 residues. The germline V gene has CDR1 LNHDA and CDR2 SQIVND (reference sequence).

This chain links TRBV7-6 with TRBJ2-5; the match to TRBD2 covers 7 bases. V lost 3 bases to trimming and J lost 5 bases; unmatched junction nucleotides: 3. Germline V gene sequence: CDR1 SGHVS, CDR2 FNYEAQ. The CDR3 is 13 amino acids. For the CDR3, the DNA is TGTGCCAGCAGCTTTATTAGCGGGGAGACCCAGTACTTC. The encoded protein is CASSFISGETQYF.

A remark on this clone: Additional DNA sequences in this sample encode the identical CDR3. The chain joins TRBV18 to TRBJ2-3; possibly TRBD1 for D (5 bases). The germline V gene has CDR1 KGHSH and CDR2 LQKENI. V lost 0 bases and J 7 bases, leaving 8 bases between the germline ends. This CDR3 spans 13 amino acids. Written as DNA, the CDR3 is TGTGCCAGCTCACCACCGGGGCGGAATACGCAGTATTTT. Protein sequence: CASSPPGRNTQYF.

This clone was counted a single time. The chain employs TRBV7-2 and TRBJ2-1, with D tentatively TRBD2 (6 bases). Germline CDR1 is SGHTA and CDR2 is FQGNSA. The CDR3 spans 16 residues. Trimming took off 5 bases at V and 0 bases at J, with 14 bases between the two ends. The CDR3 sequence is CASSGQAGSSYNEQFF. Written as DNA, the CDR3 is TGTGCCAGCAGCGGACAAGCGGGTAGCTCCTACAATGAGCAGTTCTTC.

The V gene is TRBV6-4, the J gene TRBJ1-2; D is unresolved. Deletions cut 2 bases from V and 6 bases from J, with 10 bases between. Germline values: CDR1 MRHNA, CDR2 SNTAGT. The CDR3 extends over 13 amino acids. CDR3 coding DNA: TGTGCCAGCAGTGACCCGGTTGGTCATGGCTACACCTTC. Protein sequence: CASSDPVGHGYTF.

The chain has TRBV5-6 and TRBJ2-2; D is possibly TRBD2 (5 bases). V was clipped by 3 bases and J by 4 bases, with 13 bases between them. The CDR3 contains 15 residues. Germline CDR1 and CDR2: SGHDT and YYEEEE. CDR3 nucleotides: TGTGCCAGCAGCTGGAGCGGTTCAGTCACCGGGGAGCTGTTTTTT. It specifies CASSWSGSVTGELFF.

CDR3 protein: CASSRDSGHYEQYF. CDR3 bases: TGCGCCAGCAGTCGGGATAGCGGTCATTACGAGCAGTACTTC. V usage is TRBV10-1 and J usage is TRBJ2-7, with D possibly TRBD2 on 6 matching bases. Looked up from germline, CDR1 is WNHNN and CDR2 is SYGVQD (reference sequence). The V and J ends lost 5 bases and 4 bases respectively, with 15 bases between them. The CDR3 loop spans 14 amino acids.

The rearrangement links TRBV19 to TRBJ1-2, with D possibly being TRBD1 (5 bases). The CDR3 consists of 17 residues. CDR1 LNHDA and CDR2 SQIVND come from the germline V gene (reference sequence). The V end was cut by 3 bases, the J end by 2 bases, with 19 bases between. The CDR3 protein is CASSILGAIRDNYGYTF. As DNA, the CDR3 is TGTGCCAGTAGTATCTTGGGCGCAATCAGGGACAACTATGGCTACACCTTC.